This T cell receptor (beta chain) was identified during a study of CD8 T cells in ankylosing spondylitis. In this sample, this clonotype turned up many times. The antigen is not known. General study points: A TCR beta motif of eight or nine highly homologous variants seemed to mark ankylosing spondylitis blood. Significantly higher representation of disease-linked clones was reported for matched ankylosing spondylitis synovial fluid. Relatively rare in peripheral blood, disease-linked clones were also CD8+.

TCRdb called the 5' RACE reads again in MiXCR, with one record for every CDR3 protein. This table holds 250,000 or so distinct CDR3 sequences, 8% to 11% found once. V was trimmed by 0 bases and J by 3 bases, leaving 7 bases between them. Germline CDR1 reads SGHRS; CDR2 reads YFSETQ. This CDR3 is built from 13 residues. The sequencing input was blood, either unsorted or a sorted T cell fraction (not recorded which). The rearrangement uses TRBV5-1 and TRBJ2-7; D unclear. The TCR sequence derives from a male donor with ankylosing spondylitis or in good health (not recorded which). The CDR3 loop is CASSLDPFYEQYF. Written as DNA, the CDR3 is TGCGCCAGCAGCTTGGACCCCTTCTACGAGCAGTACTTC.